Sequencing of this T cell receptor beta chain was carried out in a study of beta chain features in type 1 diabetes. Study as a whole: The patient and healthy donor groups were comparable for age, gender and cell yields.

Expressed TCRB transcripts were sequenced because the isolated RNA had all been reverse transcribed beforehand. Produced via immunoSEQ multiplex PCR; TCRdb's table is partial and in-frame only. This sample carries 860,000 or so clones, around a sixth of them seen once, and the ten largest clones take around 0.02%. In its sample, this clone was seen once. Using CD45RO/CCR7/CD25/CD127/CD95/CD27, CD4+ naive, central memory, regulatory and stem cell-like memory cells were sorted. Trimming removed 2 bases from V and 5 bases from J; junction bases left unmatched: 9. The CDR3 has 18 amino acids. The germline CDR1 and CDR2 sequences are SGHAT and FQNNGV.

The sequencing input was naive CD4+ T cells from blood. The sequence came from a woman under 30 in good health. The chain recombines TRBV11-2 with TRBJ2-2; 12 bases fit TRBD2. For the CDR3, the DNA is TGTGCCAGCAGCTTAAGACGGCTAGCGGGAGGGAATACCGGGGAGCTGTTTTTT. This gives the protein CASSLRRLAGGNTGELFF.